The T cell receptor (beta chain) under discussion was sequenced for a study of vaccination and CD4 T cells after COVID-19. Study-wide background: Overlapping spike peptides of SARS-CoV-2, HCoV-NL63, HCoV-OC43 and HCoV-229E were used, and cells were stimulated with them. Study outcomes and limitations: A relatively small number of convalescent patients were studied, and no early post-infection timepoints were included.

Per the germline V gene, CDR1 is SGHTA and CDR2 is FQGTGA. The CDR3 loop spans 12 amino acids. Trimming took off 8 bases at V and 9 bases at J, with 14 bases between the two ends. This clonotype came up a few times. Its antigen is still unknown. Time point specified: late sampling 161 to 241 days after vaccination in a few convalescent patients. Treatment noted: approximately nine-day PBMC culture with coronavirus spike peptide pools or control peptides (ViraFEST assay). Peptide-pool expansion of antigen-specific T cells preceded TCR sequencing in ViraFEST. Cultures of PBMCs, two million per well, were set up with roughly 9.1 IU/ml IL-2 and about 9.7 ug/ml peptide pools. The Oncomine TCR Beta short-read assay was what sequenced the DNA obtained from cultured CD4+ T cells. TCRdb reprocessed the PCR reads via MiXCR and lists one record per CDR3 protein. The sample lists approximately 27,000 distinct CDR3 sequences, under 40% occurring once.

The sequencing here drew on CD4+ T cells from blood, cultured in vitro, taken about 7 months after SARS-CoV-2 vaccination. The J gene is TRBJ2-1, the V gene TRBV7-3; D is ambiguous. This receptor was identified in a human donor who had recovered from COVID-19. CDR3 bases: TGTGCCAGCGGAAGCTCCAGTGGTGAGCAGTTCTTC. Translated, it gives CASGSSSGEQFF.